The T cell receptor beta chain described here comes from a study of T cell responses to AZD1222 COVID-19 vaccine. Study-wide background: Analyses pooled second doses at about 4 or about 12 weeks. Findings and limits, study-wide: The peak T cell response came first, and repertoires were sampled only after it.

Generated by immunoSEQ multiplex PCR, the TCRdb table keeps only in-frame clones and is missing some. There are about 120,000 clones in the sample; about 90% occur only once, and approximately 5.1% lies in the top ten. This CDR3 is built from 12 residues. V was pared by 6 bases and J by 1 base, with 6 bases between. In germline, CDR1 is MDHEN, CDR2 SYDVKM. On this clone itself: No antigen is known for it.

This receptor was taken from an adult in good health. This chain connects TRBV28 to TRBJ1-2; no clear D. The sequenced sample was peripheral blood, obtained on day 0 of AZD1222 vaccination. This CDR3 reads CASSYNNYGYTF. The CDR3 nucleotides are TGTGCCAGCAGCTACAATAACTATGGCTACACCTTC.